The rows below give T cell receptor beta chains drawn from one sample of a study of T cell repertoires in cytomegalovirus infection. In TCRdb, the reads were re-called with MiXCR into one record per CDR3 protein. The table includes about a million distinct CDR3 sequences, around 32% detected once. These TCRs are of unknown antigen specificity. The sample in question was cultured CD8+ T cells from PBMCs, obtained from culture after CMV antigen stimulation. Receptors originate from a human donor in good health (CMV status not recorded). Some clones in this sample may be carry-over from other donors' samples. CDR3s include the opening cysteine and the closing phenylalanine or tryptophan. The D gene is left open where the match is weak. The listing skips clone size in some rows; elsewhere it reads once, few, many or a size class.

many | TRBJ2-1 | TRBV7-9 | TRBD2 | TGTGCCAGCAGCTTAGGATGGCTAGCGGGCTCTAGCGGGGGGCCCGAGAGAGGAAATGAGCAGTTCTTC | CASSLGWLAGSSGGPERGNEQFF
few | TRBJ2-3 | TRBV7-9 | . | TGTGCCAGCAGCCCAACCGGCGGACACATCAGCACAGATACGCAGTATTTT | CASSPTGGHISTDTQYF
. | TRBJ2-2 | TRBV19 | TRBD1 | TGTGCCACTACCGGGACAGGGGTTCCTGCGAACACCGGGGAGCTGTTTTTT | CATTGTGVPANTGELFF
. | TRBJ1-2 | TRBV6-5 | . | TGTGCCAGCAGTTACTCCCCGGGCGCCTACTATGGCTACACCTTC | CASSYSPGAYYGYTF
. | TRBJ1-4 | TRBV29-1 | TRBD1 | TGCAGTCCCAGCGGCGGGACAGCTAATGAAAAACTGTTTTTT | CSPSGGTANEKLFF
few | TRBJ2-4 | TRBV7-9 | . | TGTGCCAGCAGCACCGACTCCTTCCCAAACATTCAGTACTTC | CASSTDSFPNIQYF
. | TRBJ2-7 | TRBV5-1 | . | TGCGCCAGCAGCTCAGCGGCCCCCTACGAGCAGTACTTC | CASSSAAPYEQYF
few | TRBJ1-1 | TRBV19 | TRBD1 | TGTGCCAGCCGCGTAGGACAGGGGGCTGGCACTGAAGCTTTCTTT | CASRVGQGAGTEAFF
many | TRBJ2-3 | TRBV11-2 | . | TGTGCCAGCAGCCGCTCGGGAGATACGCAGTATTTT | CASSRSGDTQYF
many | TRBJ2-1 | TRBV13 | TRBD1 | TGTGCCAGCAGCCCTACAGGGGGAAGACGCTACAATGAGCAGTTCTTC | CASSPTGGRRYNEQFF
. | TRBJ2-1 | TRBV9 | TRBD1 | TGTGCCAGCAGCGTATCCGGGACAGGGTCAAGGAATGAGCAGTTCTTC | CASSVSGTGSRNEQFF
many | TRBJ2-5 | TRBV10-3 | TRBD2 | TGTGCCATCAGTGATGGGGGACTAGCGGCGCAGACCCAGTACTTC | CAISDGGLAAQTQYF
once | TRBJ1-4 | TRBV6-5 | TRBD1 | TGTGCCAGCAGTTACAGGGAAGGGGGCAGGGAAAAACTGTTTTTT | CASSYREGGREKLFF
many | TRBJ2-1 | TRBV7-6 | . | TGTGCCAGCAGCTCGACAGACTACAATGAGCAGTTCTTC | CASSSTDYNEQFF
. | TRBJ2-2 | TRBV14 | TRBD1 | TGTGCCAGCAGCCCTTGGACAGGGGACGTCGGGGAGCTGTTTTTT | CASSPWTGDVGELFF
many | TRBJ2-7 | TRBV10-3 | TRBD1 | TGTGCCATCAGTGAGTATAGGACAGGGGGCGACGAGCAGTACTTC | CAISEYRTGGDEQYF
many | TRBJ2-2 | TRBV10-3 | TRBD1 | TGTGCCATCAGTGAGTCCGGGGACAGGGCCCCTAGACACACCGGGGAGCTGTTTTTT | CAISESGDRAPRHTGELFF